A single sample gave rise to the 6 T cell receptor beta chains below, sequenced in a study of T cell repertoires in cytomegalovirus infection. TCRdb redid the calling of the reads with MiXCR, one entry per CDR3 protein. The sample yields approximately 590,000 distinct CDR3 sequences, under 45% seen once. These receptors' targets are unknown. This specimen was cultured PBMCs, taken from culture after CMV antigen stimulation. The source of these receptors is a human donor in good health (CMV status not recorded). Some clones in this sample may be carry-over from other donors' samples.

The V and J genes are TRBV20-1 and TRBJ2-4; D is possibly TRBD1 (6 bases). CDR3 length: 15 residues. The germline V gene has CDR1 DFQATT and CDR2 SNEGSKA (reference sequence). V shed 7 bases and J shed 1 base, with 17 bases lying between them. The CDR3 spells CSVQGNDVAKNIQYF. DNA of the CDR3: TGCAGTGTCCAGGGGAACGACGTGGCCAAAAACATTCAGTACTTC.

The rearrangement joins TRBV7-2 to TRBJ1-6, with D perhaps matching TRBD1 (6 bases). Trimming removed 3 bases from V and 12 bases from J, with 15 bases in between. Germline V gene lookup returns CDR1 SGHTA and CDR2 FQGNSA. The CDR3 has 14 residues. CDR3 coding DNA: TGTGCCAGCAGCTTTCGAGGACAGCGCAAACCCCTCCACTTT. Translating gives CASSFRGQRKPLHF.

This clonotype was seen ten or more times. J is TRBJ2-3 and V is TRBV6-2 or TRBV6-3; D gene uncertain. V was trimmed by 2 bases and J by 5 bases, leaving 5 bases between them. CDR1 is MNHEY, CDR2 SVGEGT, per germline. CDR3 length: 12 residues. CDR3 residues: CASSYRRDTQYF. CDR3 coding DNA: TGTGCCAGCAGTTACCGGAGAGATACGCAGTATTTT.

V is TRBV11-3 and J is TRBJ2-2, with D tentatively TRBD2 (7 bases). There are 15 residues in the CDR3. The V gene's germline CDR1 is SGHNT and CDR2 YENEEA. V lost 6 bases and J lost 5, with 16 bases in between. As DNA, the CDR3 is TGTGCCAGCAGTTTCCAAGGGGGGGCTACCGGGGAGCTGTTTTTT. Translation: CASSFQGGATGELFF.

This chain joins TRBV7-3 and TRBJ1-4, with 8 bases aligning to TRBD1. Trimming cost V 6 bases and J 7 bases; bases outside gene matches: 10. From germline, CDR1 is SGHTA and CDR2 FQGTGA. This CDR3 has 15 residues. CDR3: CASRGPGTGSEKLFF. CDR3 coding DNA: TGTGCCAGCAGGGGCCCCGGGACAGGAAGTGAAAAACTGTTTTTT.

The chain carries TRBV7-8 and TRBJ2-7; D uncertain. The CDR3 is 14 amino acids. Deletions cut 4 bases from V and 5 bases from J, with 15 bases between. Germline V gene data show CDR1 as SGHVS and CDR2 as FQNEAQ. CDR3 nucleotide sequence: TGTGCCAGCAGCTATACCGTTGGGGAAAACGAGCAGTACTTC. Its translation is CASSYTVGENEQYF. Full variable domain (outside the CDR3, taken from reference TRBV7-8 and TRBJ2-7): GAGVSQSPRYKVAKRGQDVALRCDPISGHVSLFWYQQALGQGPEFLTYFQNEAQLDKSGLPSDRFFAERPEGSVSTLKIQRTQQEDSAVYLCASSYTVGENEQYFGPGTRLTVT.